This entry lists 30 T cell receptor beta chains sequenced from one sample in a study of T cell responses to AZD1222 COVID-19 vaccine. Generated by immunoSEQ multiplex PCR, the TCRdb table keeps only in-frame clones and is missing some. This table has 130,000 to 150,000 clones, 90% appearing once. The sample was peripheral blood, taken on day 0 of AZD1222 vaccination. These receptors all come from an adult in good health.

V and J are TRBV7-8 and TRBJ2-7; perhaps TRBD1 as D (6 bases). This CDR3 has 13 amino acids. Germline loops: CDR1 SGHVS, CDR2 FQNEAQ. V shed 5 bases and J shed 7 bases, with 15 bases lying between them. The CDR3 spells CASSAIQGGEQYF. The CDR3 nucleotides read TGTGCCAGCAGCGCCATACAGGGTGGGGAGCAGTACTTC. The full variable domain, its missing parts supplied by reference TRBV7-8 and TRBJ2-7, is GAGVSQSPRYKVAKRGQDVALRCDPISGHVSLFWYQQALGQGPEFLTYFQNEAQLDKSGLPSDRFFAERPEGSVSTLKIQRTQQEDSAVYLCASSAIQGGEQYFGPGTRLTVT.

This clone was seen just once. The chain employs TRBV18 and TRBJ2-1; the match to TRBD2 covers 10 bases. The CDR3 contains 16 residues. Losses at the gene ends were 6 bases for V and 4 bases for J; bases not matched to a gene: 9. Germline assignment: CDR1 KGHSH and CDR2 LQKENI. CDR3 residues: CASSRIGTSVYNEQFF. In nucleotides, the CDR3 is TGTGCCAGCTCCAGAATCGGGACTAGCGTTTACAATGAGCAGTTCTTC. The full variable domain, in which reference TRBV18 and TRBJ2-1 provide the parts outside the CDR3, is NAGVMQNPRHLVRRRGQEARLRCSPMKGHSHVYWYRQLPEEGLKFMVYLQKENIIDESGMPKERFSAEFPKEGPSILRIQQVVRGDSAAYFCASSRIGTSVYNEQFFGPGTRLTVL.

The sample holds one count of this clone. The chain uses TRBV15 and TRBJ2-5, with unresolved D. The CDR3 runs 11 residues. CDR1 is LNHNV and CDR2 is YYDKDF in the germline V gene (reference sequence). V lost 4 bases to trimming and J lost 3 bases, with 3 bases between them. The CDR3 bases are TGTGCCACCAGCATCGAAGAGACCCAGTACTTC. Residues: CATSIEETQYF. The whole variable domain, filled in from reference TRBV15 and TRBJ2-5, reads DAMVIQNPRYQVTQFGKPVTLSCSQTLNHNVMYWYQQKSSQAPKLLFHYYDKDFNNEADTPDNFQSRRPNTSFCFLDIRSPGLGDTAMYLCATSIEETQYFGPGTRLLVL.

This chain uses TRBV5-1 with TRBJ2-3; unclear D gene. This CDR3 comprises 16 residues. The germline gives CDR1 SGHRS, CDR2 YFSETQ. V gave up 4 bases and J gave up 4 bases, with 19 bases separating them. The CDR3 DNA follows: TGCGCCAGCAGCCCCCGTACCTCAAAGAAGTCAGATACGCAGTATTTT. Its protein product is CASSPRTSKKSDTQYF.

This chain joins TRBV7-3 and TRBJ2-3, with 11 nucleotides matching TRBD2. CDR3 size: 14 residues. CDR1 is SGHTA and CDR2 is FQGTGA in the germline V gene. Trimming at V came to 4 bases and at J to 5 bases, leaving 2 bases not matched to a gene. This chain's CDR3 is CASSSGLAGDTQYF. In DNA form, the CDR3 reads TGTGCCAGCAGCTCCGGACTAGCGGGAGATACGCAGTATTTT.

The chain joins TRBV9 to TRBJ1-6; D may be TRBD1 (5 bases). With 3 bases removed from V and 9 bases from J, the gap between germline ends came to 16 bases. Per the germline V gene, CDR1 is SGDLS and CDR2 is YYNGEE. The length of the CDR3 is 15 residues. As DNA, the CDR3 is TGTGCCAGCAGCGCCGACAGTCAGAGGGGTTCACCCCTCCACTTT. This codes for CASSADSQRGSPLHF.

The chain has TRBV14 and TRBJ2-7; a possible D gene is TRBD2 (6 bases). Germline V gives CDR1 SGHDN, CDR2 FVKESK. The CDR3 spans 16 residues. Trimming took off 4 bases at V and 3 bases at J, with 19 bases between the two ends. The CDR3 nucleotides are TGTGCCAGCAGCCTTCGTAGTGGCGGGGATTACTACGAGCAGTACTTC. Translating gives CASSLRSGGDYYEQYF.

The chain joins TRBV24-1 to TRBJ2-1; 8 bases are a match to TRBD1. Germline assignment: CDR1 KGHDR and CDR2 SFDVKD. The V and J ends lost 4 bases and 6 bases, in that order; junction bases with no gene match: 10. The CDR3 sequence is 16 residues long. DNA for the CDR3: TGTGCCACCAGTGACTCCGGGACAGGAGTATCCAATGAGCAGTTCTTC. It translates to CATSDSGTGVSNEQFF.

V is TRBV6-6 and J is TRBJ1-2; 7 nucleotides match TRBD1. Trimming removed 4 bases from V and 6 bases from J; junction bases left unmatched: 5. In germline, CDR1 is MNHNY, CDR2 SVGAGI (reference sequence). The length of the CDR3 is 13 residues. Written as DNA, the CDR3 is TGTGCCAGCAGTTCCCGTGGACAGGATGGCTACACCTTC. Translated, it gives CASSSRGQDGYTF.

The chain combines TRBV19 with TRBJ1-2; 7 bases fit TRBD1. The CDR3 extends over 13 amino acids. Germline V gene sequence: CDR1 LNHDA, CDR2 SQIVND (reference sequence). The trim removed 6 bases at V and 2 bases at J, leaving 3 bases unmatched. CDR3 region: CASSLGQNYGYTF. The CDR3 DNA follows: TGTGCCAGTAGCCTGGGACAGAACTATGGCTACACCTTC.

The V gene is TRBV19, the J gene TRBJ1-2, with D possibly TRBD1 on 5 matching bases. V was cut by 4 bases and J by 4 bases, with 19 bases left in between. The V gene's germline CDR1 is LNHDA and CDR2 SQIVND (reference sequence). This CDR3 is 16 amino acids long. CDR3 nucleotides: TGTGCCAGTAGTACCACCCCCCGACAGTCTCTCTATGGCTACACCTTC. Amino acids: CASSTTPRQSLYGYTF. The full variable domain, its missing parts supplied by reference TRBV19 and TRBJ1-2, is DGGITQSPKYLFRKEGQNVTLSCEQNLNHDAMYWYRQDPGQGLRLIYYSQIVNDFQKGDIAEGYSVSREKKESFPLTVTSAQKNPTAFYLCASSTTPRQSLYGYTFGSGTRLTVV.

The chain employs TRBV18 and TRBJ2-5; tentative D call: TRBD1 (5 bases). Germline V gives CDR1 KGHSH, CDR2 LQKENI. CDR3 size: 14 residues. Trimming shortened V by 5 bases and J by 3 bases, and 13 bases separated the two germline ends. This CDR3 is CASSSGDRKETQYF. Here the CDR3 DNA reads TGTGCCAGCTCATCGGGTGACAGAAAAGAGACCCAGTACTTC.

The V gene is TRBV11-3, the J gene TRBJ2-2, with D perhaps TRBD1 (6 bases). Trimming took off 8 bases at V and 6 bases at J, with 13 bases between the two ends. The CDR3 runs 13 residues. Germline V gene sequence: CDR1 SGHNT, CDR2 YENEEA. The CDR3 is CASRNRVAGELFF. The CDR3 coding sequence is TGTGCCAGCCGAAACAGGGTTGCCGGGGAGCTGTTTTTT.

The chain carries TRBV6-5 and TRBJ1-1, with D possibly TRBD1 on 5 matching bases. The CDR3 covers 14 residues. CDR1 and CDR2 from the germline V gene are MNHEY and SVGAGI. Trimming shortened V by 6 bases and J by 10 bases, and 21 bases separated the two germline ends. The CDR3 spells CASSDKRAGIIAFF. The CDR3 coding sequence is TGTGCCAGCAGCGATAAGCGAGCAGGGATAATAGCTTTCTTT.

The chain uses TRBV7-3 and TRBJ2-7, with unresolved D. CDR1 SGHTA and CDR2 FQGTGA come from the germline V gene. The V end was cut by 5 bases, the J end by 0 bases, with 14 bases between. The CDR3 contains 15 residues. The CDR3 region has the DNA TGTGCCAGCAGCCAACATCCCCTGACCTCCTACGAGCAGTACTTC. This sequence encodes CASSQHPLTSYEQYF.

Here the CDR3 reads CASSVGLAGAGETQYF. As DNA, the CDR3 is TGTGCCAGCAGCGTAGGACTAGCGGGAGCAGGAGAGACCCAGTACTTC. The V gene is TRBV9, the J gene TRBJ2-5; 12 bases line up with TRBD2. This CDR3 region has 16 residues. V shed 0 bases and J 4 bases; nucleotides not matched to a gene: 4. Germline assignment: CDR1 SGDLS and CDR2 YYNGEE.

The CDR3 spells CSARVENEQFF. CDR3 sequence (DNA): TGCAGCGCCAGGGTCGAAAATGAGCAGTTCTTC. The V and J genes are TRBV29-1 and TRBJ2-1; weak D call: TRBD1 (5 bases). CDR3 length: 11 amino acids. Looked up from germline, CDR1 is SQVTM and CDR2 is ANQGSEA. V shed 7 bases and J shed 7 bases, with 11 bases lying between them.

This sequence joins TRBV24-1 and TRBJ1-1; no reliable D call. The CDR3 is 14 residues long. V lost 0 bases and J 11 bases, leaving 15 bases between the germline ends. The germline CDR1 and CDR2 sequences are KGHDR and SFDVKD. The CDR3 loop reads CATSDLPKPLTAFF. DNA for the CDR3: TGTGCCACCAGTGATTTGCCAAAACCCCTGACCGCTTTCTTT.

The chain couples TRBV6-5 to TRBJ1-5; 9 bases are a match to TRBD1. The V gene's germline CDR1 is MNHEY and CDR2 SVGAGI. V shed 7 bases and J 7 bases; nucleotides not matched to a gene: 8. The length of the CDR3 is 14 residues. Here the CDR3 reads CASNPGQGGQPQHF. CDR3 DNA sequence: TGTGCCAGCAACCCGGGACAGGGTGGCCAGCCCCAGCATTTT.

The chain is built from TRBV9 and TRBJ1-5, with D perhaps matching TRBD1 (5 bases). V was shortened by 6 bases and J by 3 bases, with 13 bases between the two germline ends. CDR3 length: 14 residues. Germline values: CDR1 SGDLS, CDR2 YYNGEE. This CDR3 reads CASNGGVDNQPQHF. The CDR3 DNA follows: TGTGCCAGCAATGGGGGGGTGGACAATCAGCCCCAGCATTTT.

The chain employs TRBV18 and TRBJ1-3; D call uncertain. CDR3 length equals 15 residues. Germline assignment: CDR1 KGHSH and CDR2 LQKENI. The ends were cut back, 3 bases at V and 3 bases at J, with 12 bases in the middle. CDR3 in DNA: TGTGCCAGCTCACCCGGGAGTGGGAGTGGAAACACCATATATTTT. It specifies CASSPGSGSGNTIYF.

This rearrangement joins TRBV10-3 to TRBJ1-2; no clear D. V was cut by 0 bases and J by 6 bases, with 17 bases left in between. Germline CDR1 ENHRY, CDR2 SYGVKD. The CDR3 loop spans 16 amino acids. CDR3 amino acids: CAISESSRGTSNGYTF. DNA of the CDR3: TGTGCCATCAGTGAGTCGAGTCGGGGTACGTCAAATGGCTACACCTTC.

The chain links TRBV5-4 to TRBJ2-5, with TRBD2 matching over 7 bases. The germline gives CDR1 SGHNT, CDR2 YYREEE (reference sequence). This CDR3 spans 13 amino acids. Trimming took 4 bases from V and 4 from J; bases not matched to a gene: 4. CDR3 residues: CASSRGDSETQYF. The CDR3 DNA sequence: TGTGCCAGCAGCCGGGGGGACTCAGAGACCCAGTACTTC.

The chain uses TRBV5-6 and TRBJ2-2; 8 bases are a match to TRBD2. The V segment lost 4 bases and the J segment 3 bases; nucleotides outside the gene matches: 8. The CDR3 length is 16 residues. Germline assignment: CDR1 SGHDT and CDR2 YYEEEE. The CDR3 DNA sequence: TGTGCCAGCAGCCAGCCAGGACTAGCATACACCGGGGAGCTGTTTTTT. It encodes CASSQPGLAYTGELFF.

The chain links TRBV25-1 to TRBJ1-2, with unresolved D. The germline CDR1 and CDR2 sequences are MGHDK and SYGVNS. CDR3 length: 15 residues. Trimming removed 5 bases at V and 1 base at J, with 14 bases between. CDR3: CASSLGSDFNYGYTF. The CDR3 DNA sequence: TGTGCCAGCAGTTTAGGGTCAGACTTTAACTATGGCTACACCTTC.

The CDR3 spells CACTWRGAKESGNTIYF. Written as DNA, the CDR3 is TGTGCCTGCACCTGGCGGGGGGCCAAGGAATCTGGAAACACCATATATTTT. The gene calls are TRBV27 and TRBJ1-3, with a weak D call TRBD1 (6 bases). The CDR3 is made up of 17 amino acids. V gave up 11 bases and J gave up 1 base, with 24 bases separating them. Germline CDR1 is MNHEY and CDR2 is SMNVEV (reference sequence).

This chain connects TRBV12-3 or TRBV12-4 to TRBJ2-7; D possibly corresponds to TRBD1 (5 bases). CDR3 length: 13 amino acids. V lost 5 bases and J lost 6, with 14 bases in between. CDR3 DNA: TGTGCCAGCAGTGAGGCAGGGTTTCGCGAGCAGTACTTC. The encoded protein is CASSEAGFREQYF.

The chain couples TRBV11-1 to TRBJ2-7, with TRBD1 matching over 8 bases. The V and J ends lost 0 bases and 1 base, in that order; junction bases with no gene match: 11. The germline V gene encodes CDR1 SGHAT and CDR2 FQDESV (reference sequence). The CDR3 is made up of 18 amino acids. CDR3: CASSLAWDGTGWSYEQYF. Written as DNA, the CDR3 is TGTGCCAGCAGCTTAGCATGGGACGGGACAGGTTGGTCCTACGAGCAGTACTTC.

The gene calls are TRBV4-1 and TRBJ1-2; D gene unclear. The CDR3 loop spans 13 amino acids. Trimming took off 5 bases at V and 8 bases at J, with 15 bases between the two ends. CDR1 MGHRA and CDR2 YSYEKL come from the germline V gene. The CDR3 sequence: CASSYTGSGGYTF. The DNA of the CDR3 is TGCGCCAGCAGCTACACCGGGTCTGGCGGCTACACCTTC.

This chain joins TRBV3-1 (or the pseudogene TRBV3-2) and TRBJ1-6; D gene uncertain. CDR1 is LGHDT and CDR2 is YNNKEL in the germline V gene (reference sequence). Deletions cut 1 base from V and 9 bases from J, with 16 bases between. The CDR3 totals 16 residues. The CDR3 DNA follows: TGTGCCAGCAGCCAAGCCCGATCTGTAGTCGGTTCACCCCTCCACTTT. Translating it yields CASSQARSVVGSPLHF.